One T cell receptor (beta chain) is described in this entry. Its antigen is unidentified. Noted treatment: some 20 received Ad26.COV2.S at low or high dose, single or two shots; several received placebo; per-sample allocation not given. Samples came from day 63 after the first vaccine or placebo injection. The administered vaccine (an Ad26 vector) expressed Wuhan-strain SARS-CoV-2 spike. Produced via immunoSEQ multiplex PCR; TCRdb's table is partial and in-frame only. The repertoire has around 350,000 clones, roughly 85% of them found once; the top ten carry 3.3%. These data belong to a study of Ad26.COV2.S vaccination and SARS-CoV-2 variants. Study overall: Donor allocation was to the COV1001 Ad26.COV2.S trial arm.

Study-wide results and caveats: Breadth measured for non-spike TCRs was similar across vaccine and placebo recipients. Placebo recipients had lower spike-specific TCR breadth than vaccine recipients.

The origin of this receptor is a person aged 18-65 years who received the Ad26.COV2.S COVID-19 vaccine or a placebo. This sample comprised peripheral blood, obtained in a trial of Ad26.COV2.S vaccine versus placebo.

CDR3 bases: TGCAGCGCCCGACTAGGAAGCGCAGATACGCAGTATTTT. The encoded protein is CSARLGSADTQYF. This chain links TRBV29-1 with TRBJ2-3, with D maybe TRBD2 (6 bases). There are 13 residues in the CDR3. The V and J ends lost 7 bases and 4 bases respectively, with 15 bases between them. CDR1 is SQVTM, CDR2 ANQGSEA, per germline.